This T cell receptor (beta chain) derives from a study of regulatory T cells in long-lasting Graves disease. This clonotype occurred many times. For TCR beta, libraries came from iRepertoire HTBI primers and Arm-PCR of CDR3 regions. One entry per CDR3 protein, called by TCRdb with MiXCR from the multiplex PCR reads. The sample carries some 470,000 distinct CDR3 sequences, around a fifth recorded once. The CDR3 loop spans 15 amino acids. Germline V gene lookup returns CDR1 MDHEN and CDR2 SYDVKM. V was cut by 1 base and J by 4 bases, with 13 bases left in between. Time point: persistent/refractory GD, antithyroid drugs over 5 years with positive TRAb. There was RNA extracted from PBMCs, and the TCR library was made from it.

The material was peripheral blood mononuclear cells (PBMCs), obtained when the disease was refractory, from a patient treated with antithyroid drugs. This chain joins TRBV28 and TRBJ2-5; TRBD1 might be the D (5 bases). The sequence came from a female donor with Graves disease. In nucleotides, the CDR3 is TGTGCCAGCAGTTTATTTCAGGGATTTGGAGAGACCCAGTACTTC. Protein: CASSLFQGFGETQYF.